The subject of this entry is one T cell receptor beta chain. 60 Vbeta and 13 Jbeta primers were used in PCR. Method: immunoSEQ multiplex PCR; TCRdb's copy keeps in-frame clones and lacks some. The table lists 90,000 to 120,000 clones, around two thirds of them singletons. Losses at the gene ends were 0 bases for V and 2 bases for J; bases not matched to a gene: 3. This CDR3 spans 16 amino acids. Germline values: CDR1 SGHRS, CDR2 YFSETQ. This sample was included in a study of cytomegalovirus exposure and HLA in healthy donors. This TCR was recovered from a man aged 50-60 years in good health and CMV-seropositive. The J gene is TRBJ2-1, the V gene TRBV5-1; 9 bases align to TRBD2. Sequences were obtained from PBMCs. The CDR3 DNA is TGCGCCAGCAGCTTGGGGGTAGCGGGAGCCTACAATGAGCAGTTCTTC. Translating it yields CASSLGVAGAYNEQFF.